This section outlines one T cell receptor beta chain sequence together with its context. This entry is derived from a study of memory CD4+ T cells and cytomegalovirus serostatus. Study at large: Healthy Belgian adult donors included about nine CMV-positive and some 24 CMV-negative people.

Single viable CD3+CD4+CD8-CD45RO+ cells were sorted as the memory CD4+ T cells. Serum IgG to CMV pp150, pp28, p38 and p52 defined serostatus. CD4+ T cells were isolated by positive magnetic selection. Data came from immunoSEQ multiplex PCR; TCRdb stores just in-frame clones and leaves some out. The sample holds 25,000 to 40,000 clones; roughly 80% are singletons and the top ten take about 0.65%. V lost 6 bases, J lost 6 bases, and 11 bases stayed unmatched. CDR1 and CDR2 (germline): MNHNS, SASEGT. This CDR3 region has 15 residues. The sequence derives from an adult in good health and CMV-seronegative. Some clones in this sample may be carry-over from other donors' samples. This chain uses TRBV6-1 with TRBJ1-5, with 7 bases that match TRBD1. Sequenced input: memory CD4+ T cells from blood. CDR3 protein: CASSGGDRASQPQHF. In DNA, the CDR3 is TGTGCCAGCAGCGGGGGTGACAGGGCGAGTCAGCCCCAGCATTTT.